The entry below describes one T cell receptor (beta chain). Antigen unknown. PCR involved 60 Vbeta and 13 Jbeta primers. The method was immunoSEQ multiplex PCR; TCRdb's version includes in-frame clones alone and lacks a portion of them. The sample contains 120,000 to 150,000 clones, roughly 74% of which appear only once. This entry belongs to a study of cytomegalovirus exposure and HLA in healthy donors. Study in general: The study's early data release held some 85 million unique TCRs from HLA-typed donors. Broader study findings: The authors reported that TCR beta sequences could predict HLA-A and HLA-B alleles. These predictions were accurate for most subjects in the first cohort. In an earlier analysis, productive rearrangement rates for most beta V segments clustered near 87% or 30%. Some public TCRs appeared in many individuals, while most sequences were rare.

Trimming cost V 0 bases and J 6 bases; bases outside gene matches: 14. The CDR3 runs 18 residues. CDR1 SGHTS and CDR2 YDEGEE come from the germline V gene. The sequence was collected from a woman in her forties in good health and CMV-seropositive. Input material: PBMCs. The chain carries TRBV5-8 and TRBJ1-5; TRBD1 agrees at 8 bases. CDR3 in DNA: TGTGCCAGCAGCTTGGCCTTTGTACAGGGGGGTTTTTTTCAGCCCCAGCATTTT. Its translation: CASSLAFVQGGFFQPQHF.